This T cell receptor (beta chain) came from a study of T cell responses to AZD1222 COVID-19 vaccine. Study outcomes and limitations: It was only 6 or 7 AZD1222 recipients who were seropositive at baseline.

Clones were sequenced by immunoSEQ multiplex PCR, and TCRdb holds only the in-frame ones, with some missing. The table has about 110,000 clones, 86% seen once. The table lists this clone with a count of one. Its antigen is currently unknown. Trimming took off 6 bases at V and 3 bases at J, with 9 bases between the two ends. Germline V gene lookup returns CDR1 SNHLY and CDR2 FYNNEI. The CDR3 has 12 amino acids. This specimen was peripheral blood, taken on day 0 of AZD1222 vaccination. The origin of this receptor is an adult in good health. This chain links TRBV2 with TRBJ2-7; D not resolved. The CDR3: CASSRTGYEQYF. The CDR3 nucleotides are TGTGCCAGCAGCCGGACCGGCTACGAGCAGTACTTC. Complete variable domain (other parts from reference TRBV2 and TRBJ2-7): EPEVTQTPSHQVTQMGQEVILRCVPISNHLYFYWYRQILGQKVEFLVSFYNNEISEKSEIFDDQFSVERPDGSNFTLKIRSTKLEDSAMYFCASSRTGYEQYFGPGTRLTVT.